Each of the 18 T cell receptor beta chains below was sequenced from the same sample in a study of cytomegalovirus exposure and HLA in healthy donors. This PCR relied on a set of 60 Vbeta primers and 13 Jbeta primers. Assay: immunoSEQ multiplex PCR; the TCRdb copy retains only in-frame clones and omits some. Here the sample spans over 110,000 clones, under 90% being singletons. The specimen was PBMCs. These receptors were obtained from a male donor in good health and CMV-seronegative.

This chain links TRBV6-1 with TRBJ2-7; D possibly corresponds to TRBD2 (6 bases). Between the trimmed V and J ends, which lost 3 bases and 3 bases, there was a span of 15 bases. In germline, CDR1 is MNHNS, CDR2 SASEGT. This CDR3 has 15 amino acids. CDR3 amino acids: CASSEGLELIYEQYF. As DNA, the CDR3 is TGTGCCAGCAGTGAGGGACTCGAATTAATCTACGAGCAGTACTTC.

This clone was seen a few times. The chain carries TRBV6-5 and TRBJ2-2, with 7 bases identical to TRBD1. V shed 6 bases, J shed 1 base, and the junction held 2 bases outside the gene matches. From germline, CDR1 is MNHEY and CDR2 SVGAGI. The CDR3 is 14 residues long. The CDR3 loop reads CASSQGENTGELFF. Written as DNA, the CDR3 is TGTGCCAGCAGCCAGGGGGAGAACACCGGGGAGCTGTTTTTT.

DNA of the CDR3: TGTGCCTGGAAGGGGGGGGGTGTTGAGACCCAGTACTTC. Translated: CAWKGGGVETQYF. The genes are TRBV30 and TRBJ2-5; D is perhaps TRBD2 (7 bases). This CDR3 contains 13 residues. Trimming cost V 4 bases and J 5 bases, with 14 bases left between them. From germline, CDR1 is GTSNPN and CDR2 SVGIG (reference sequence).

Details on this clone: The sample has other DNA sequences that encode this CDR3 too. The V call is TRBV6-6, the J call TRBJ1-4; D perhaps matches TRBD1 (5 bases). The CDR3 extends over 14 amino acids. In germline, CDR1 is MNHNY, CDR2 SVGAGI (reference sequence). V lost 6 bases to trimming and J lost 0 bases, with 8 bases between them. In DNA, the CDR3 is TGTGCCAGCAGAGACAGTGCAACTAATGAAAAACTGTTTTTT. Translated, it gives CASRDSATNEKLFF.

The CDR3 loop reads CASSVYLRGSRSGANVLTF. CDR3 in DNA: TGTGCCAGCAGCGTATACCTCAGGGGCTCCCGTTCCGGGGCCAACGTCCTGACTTTC. This chain connects TRBV9 to TRBJ2-6; possible D gene TRBD1, 6 bases. This CDR3 spans 19 amino acids. Trimming stripped 1 base from V and 4 bases from J, with 21 bases between. Germline CDR1 and CDR2: SGDLS and YYNGEE.

The chain links TRBV7-2 to TRBJ2-5; TRBD1 is a possible D gene (6 bases). The length of the CDR3 is 17 residues. The germline gives CDR1 SGHTA, CDR2 FQGNSA. Trimming stripped 1 base from V and 7 bases from J, with 22 bases between. The CDR3 reads CASSLELGRGKKVTQYF. CDR3 sequence (DNA): TGTGCCAGCAGCTTAGAGTTAGGAAGGGGGAAGAAAGTGACCCAGTACTTC. Combining the CDR3 with reference TRBV7-2 and TRBJ2-5 gives the whole variable domain GAGVSQSPSNKVTEKGKDVELRCDPISGHTALYWYRQSLGQGLEFLIYFQGNSAPDKSGLPSDRFSAERTGGSVSTLTIQRTQQEDSAVYLCASSLELGRGKKVTQYFGPGTRLLVL.

The chain has TRBV21-1 and TRBJ2-7; TRBD2 is the table's D call and was not checked against the DNA. TRBV21-1 is a pseudogene segment. CDR3 length: 17 residues. CDR3 bases: TGTGCCAGCAGCAAGCGGGGGACTAGCGGGGCTACCTACGAGCAGTACTTC. It specifies CASSKRGTSGATYEQYF.

J is TRBJ1-2 and V is TRBV4-2, with TRBD1 matching over 7 bases. This CDR3 region has 15 residues. Germline CDR1 reads LGHNA; CDR2 reads YNFKEQ. V dropped 4 bases and J dropped 3; count of bases not matched to a gene: 8. The CDR3 loop reads CASSRQTGEDYGYTF. The CDR3 DNA reads TGTGCCAGCAGCCGACAAACAGGGGAGGACTATGGCTACACCTTC.

The V call is TRBV6-1, the J call TRBJ2-7; 8 bases agree with TRBD1. The junction had 11 bases not matched to a gene; V was cut back by 0 bases and J by 7 bases. From germline, CDR1 is MNHNS and CDR2 SASEGT. CDR3 size: 16 residues. This CDR3 reads CASSEAVGQGRQEQYF. CDR3 DNA sequence: TGTGCCAGCAGTGAAGCCGTAGGACAGGGTCGGCAAGAGCAGTACTTC.

The chain joins TRBV7-7 to TRBJ2-5, with TRBD2 matching over 11 bases. CDR3 length equals 19 residues. Germline V gene data show CDR1 as SSHAT and CDR2 as FNYEAQ (reference sequence). V gave up 5 bases and J gave up 7 bases; unmatched junction bases: 21. The CDR3 DNA follows: TGTGCCAGCAGCATAGGAGGGGGGGGACTAGCGGTCCCCGGCGGGACCCAGTACTTC. The encoded protein is CASSIGGGGLAVPGGTQYF. The variable domain in full, with the rest retrieved from reference TRBV7-7 and TRBJ2-5, is GAGVSQSPRYKVTKRGQDVTLRCDPISSHATLYWYQQALGQGPEFLTYFNYEAQPDKSGLPSDRFSAERPEGSISTLTIQRTEQRDSAMYRCASSIGGGGLAVPGGTQYFGPGTRLLVL.

The J gene is TRBJ2-1, the V gene TRBV11-3; D is possibly TRBD2 (6 bases). Germline lookup yields CDR1 SGHNT and CDR2 YENEEA. V was clipped by 5 bases and J by 2 bases, with 13 bases between them. The CDR3 is 15 amino acids. CDR3 nucleotide sequence: TGTGCCAGCAGCCGCGGGAAGTCGCCCTACAATGAGCAGTTCTTC. Its translation is CASSRGKSPYNEQFF.

This clone was observed once. The chain has TRBV11-3 and TRBJ2-4, with a tentative D call TRBD1 (6 bases). Germline-derived CDR1 and CDR2 are SGHNT and YENEEA. The CDR3 is 16 residues long. The V and J ends lost 4 bases and 4 bases respectively, with 17 bases between them. In DNA form, the CDR3 reads TGTGCCAGCAGCTCCCCTTCACAGGGTACTAAAAACATTCAGTACTTC. This gives the protein CASSSPSQGTKNIQYF.

The gene calls are TRBV2 and TRBJ2-3; perhaps TRBD2 as D (5 bases). The CDR3 consists of 17 residues. The V end lost 0 bases, the J end lost 2 bases, and 15 bases lay between the germline ends. Germline V CDR1 and CDR2: SNHLY, FYNNEI. Here the CDR3 DNA reads TGTGCCAGCAGTGAAGCGAGAGAGCGGCACTACACAGATACGCAGTATTTT. Its protein product is CASSEARERHYTDTQYF.

The table lists this clone with a few counts. This chain connects TRBV4-1 to TRBJ2-1, with D possibly TRBD1 on 5 matching bases. The CDR3 loop spans 13 amino acids. The V and J ends lost 4 bases and 4 bases respectively, with 8 bases between them. Germline V gene sequence: CDR1 MGHRA, CDR2 YSYEKL. The CDR3 reads CASSPDRYNEQFF. CDR3 nucleotides: TGCGCCAGCAGCCCCGACAGATACAATGAGCAGTTCTTC.

CDR3: CASSTQGHTTELFF. The CDR3 region has the DNA TGTGCCAGCAGCACACAGGGGCACACGACGGAGCTGTTTTTT. The chain carries TRBV7-3 and TRBJ2-2; TRBD1 agrees at 7 bases. CDR3 length: 14 amino acids. V trimming: 5 bases; J trimming: 10 bases; junction bases outside the gene matches: 10. CDR1 SGHTA and CDR2 FQGTGA come from the germline V gene.

The CDR3 region is CASSGTAYNEQFF. In DNA form, the CDR3 reads TGTGCCAGCAGCGGGACAGCCTACAATGAGCAGTTCTTC. This chain joins TRBV9 and TRBJ2-1, with D possibly being TRBD1 (6 bases). This CDR3 has 13 residues. Germline lookup yields CDR1 SGDLS and CDR2 YYNGEE. Trimming left V 3 bases short and J 2 bases short, with 6 bases between.

The CDR3 is CASSLGQGATYEQYF. The CDR3 DNA reads as TGTGCCAGCAGCCTAGGACAGGGGGCAACGTACGAGCAGTACTTC. V gene TRBV7-9 combines with J gene TRBJ2-7; 11 nucleotides match TRBD1. The germline V gene has CDR1 SEHNR and CDR2 FQNEAQ (reference sequence). The CDR3 sequence is 15 residues long. The V and J ends lost 5 bases and 4 bases, in that order; junction bases with no gene match: 7.

This clone came up a few times. This sequence joins TRBV6-5 and TRBJ1-2, with D perhaps matching TRBD1 (6 bases). The length of the CDR3 is 15 residues. The V end was cut by 6 bases, the J end by 4 bases, with 18 bases between. Germline loops: CDR1 MNHEY, CDR2 SVGAGI. CDR3 sequence: CASRTRDISLYGYTF. The CDR3 nucleotides read TGTGCCAGCAGAACCCGGGACATTTCCCTCTATGGCTACACCTTC.